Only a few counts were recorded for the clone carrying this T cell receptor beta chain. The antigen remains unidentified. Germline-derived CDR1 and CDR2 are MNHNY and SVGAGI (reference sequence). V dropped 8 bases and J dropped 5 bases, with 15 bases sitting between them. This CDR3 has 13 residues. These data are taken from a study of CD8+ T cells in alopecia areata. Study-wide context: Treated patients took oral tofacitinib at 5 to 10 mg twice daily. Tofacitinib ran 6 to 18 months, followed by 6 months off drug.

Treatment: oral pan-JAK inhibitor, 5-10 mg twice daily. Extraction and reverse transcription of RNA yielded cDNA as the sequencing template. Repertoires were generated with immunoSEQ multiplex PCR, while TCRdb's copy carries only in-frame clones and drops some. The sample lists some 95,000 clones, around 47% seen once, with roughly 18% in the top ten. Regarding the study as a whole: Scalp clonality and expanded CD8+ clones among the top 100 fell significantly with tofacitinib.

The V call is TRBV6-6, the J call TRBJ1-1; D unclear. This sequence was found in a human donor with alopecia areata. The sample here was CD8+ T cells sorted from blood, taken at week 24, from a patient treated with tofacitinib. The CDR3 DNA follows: TGTGCCAGCGTCTTCAGGATGGAAACTGAAGCTTTCTTT. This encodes CASVFRMETEAFF.